A single T cell receptor beta chain is shown here with its context. The data stem from a study of T cell repertoires in cytomegalovirus infection. Study context: A matching HLA type, together with CMV infection, was signaled by public TCR beta signatures.

TCRdb re-called the reads through MiXCR, storing one row per CDR3 protein. The sample carries more than 650,000 distinct CDR3 sequences, less than 40% recorded once. Germline V gene sequence: CDR1 LGHNA, CDR2 YNFKEQ. This CDR3 is built from 14 residues. Unmatched junction bases numbered 6, after V lost 4 bases and J lost 5 bases. This TCR was sampled from a human donor in good health (CMV status not recorded). Some clones in this sample may be carry-over from other donors' samples. V usage is TRBV4-2 and J usage is TRBJ2-5, with 8 bases aligning to TRBD1. Sequencing input: PBMCs. Written as DNA, the CDR3 is TGTGCCAGCAGCCCCGTGACAGGGGCTGAGACCCAGTACTTC. Protein: CASSPVTGAETQYF.